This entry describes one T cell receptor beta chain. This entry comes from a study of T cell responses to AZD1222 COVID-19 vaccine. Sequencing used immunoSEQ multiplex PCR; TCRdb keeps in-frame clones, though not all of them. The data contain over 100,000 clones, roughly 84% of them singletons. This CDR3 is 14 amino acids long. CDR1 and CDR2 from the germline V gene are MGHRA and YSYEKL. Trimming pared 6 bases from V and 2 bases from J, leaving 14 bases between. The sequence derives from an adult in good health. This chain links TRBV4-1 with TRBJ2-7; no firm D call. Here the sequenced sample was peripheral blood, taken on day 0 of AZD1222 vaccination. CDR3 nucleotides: TGCGCCAGCAGTCCTCTACCGACCGCCTACGAGCAGTACTTC. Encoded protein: CASSPLPTAYEQYF.